These 5 T cell receptor beta chains came from one sample sequenced in a study of OX40 agonist ivuxolimab in advanced cancers. Assay used: immunoSEQ multiplex PCR; TCRdb lists only in-frame clones, some missing. In the table there are approximately 89,000 clones, roughly 90% of which are singletons. The sample consisted of CD4+ or CD8+ T cells sorted from blood, taken in a trial of the OX40 agonist ivuxolimab. Source of these receptors: an adult with an advanced solid tumor such as melanoma, head and neck, liver or kidney cancer.

The chain links TRBV6-6 to TRBJ2-1; TRBD2 might be the D (6 bases). Trimming stripped 7 bases from V and 6 bases from J, with 16 bases between. The length of the CDR3 is 14 residues. CDR1 and CDR2 (germline): MNHNY, SVGAGI (reference sequence). The CDR3, as DNA: TGTGCCAGCACTGGCGGGGCCCCGTCCAATGAGCAGTTCTTC. It translates to CASTGGAPSNEQFF.

The gene calls are TRBV25-1 and TRBJ2-6, with D possibly TRBD1 on 5 matching bases. The V and J ends lost 0 bases and 4 bases respectively, with 10 bases between them. Germline CDR1 and CDR2: MGHDK and SYGVNS. CDR3 length: 16 residues. CDR3 residues: CASSEYQGSGANVLTF. CDR3 in DNA: TGTGCCAGCAGTGAATATCAGGGATCCGGGGCCAACGTCCTGACTTTC. Variable domain in full (rest from reference TRBV25-1 and TRBJ2-6): EADIYQTPRYLVIGTGKKITLECSQTMGHDKMYWYQQDPGMELHLIHYSYGVNSTEKGDLSSESTVSRIRTEHFPLTLESARPSHTSQYLCASSEYQGSGANVLTFGAGSRLTVL.

The chain is built from TRBV7-2 and TRBJ2-7, with 13 bases fitting TRBD2. The CDR3 has 17 amino acids. CDR1 is SGHTA and CDR2 is FQGNSA in the germline V gene. The V and J ends lost 1 base and 5 bases, in that order; junction bases with no gene match: 8. The CDR3 region is CASSLVRTSGSVNEQYF. CDR3 bases: TGTGCCAGCAGCTTAGTCCGGACTAGCGGGAGTGTGAACGAGCAGTACTTC. The whole variable domain, remainder taken from reference TRBV7-2 and TRBJ2-7, is GAGVSQSPSNKVTEKGKDVELRCDPISGHTALYWYRQSLGQGLEFLIYFQGNSAPDKSGLPSDRFSAERTGGSVSTLTIQRTQQEDSAVYLCASSLVRTSGSVNEQYFGPGTRLTVT.

The chain combines TRBV7-8 with TRBJ1-1, with unresolved D. Trimming left V 5 bases short and J 5 bases short, with 21 bases between. There are 16 residues in the CDR3. Germline V lookup: CDR1 SGHVS, CDR2 FQNEAQ. CDR3 region: CASSLPPDGVRTEAFF. The CDR3, as DNA: TGTGCCAGCAGCCTCCCCCCGGACGGGGTAAGGACTGAAGCTTTCTTT.

The rearrangement joins TRBV11-2 to TRBJ2-5; a weak D match, TRBD2 (5 bases). The CDR3 spans 19 residues. Germline loops: CDR1 SGHAT, CDR2 FQNNGV. V lost 0 bases and J lost 1, with 21 bases in between. Written as DNA, the CDR3 is TGTGCCAGCAGCTTAGATTCGGGAACGAGCGAGAGATCCCAAGAGACCCAGTACTTC. Amino acid sequence: CASSLDSGTSERSQETQYF.